This entry concerns a single T cell receptor beta chain. The V gene's germline CDR1 is MNHNY and CDR2 SVGAGI (reference sequence). The CDR3 spans 14 residues. V shed 2 bases and J 1 base; nucleotides not matched to a gene: 2. Only in-frame clones appear in the TCRdb table, and some are missing; sequencing was by immunoSEQ multiplex PCR. This table holds just under 70,000 clones, 68% found once. This entry is derived from a study of cytotoxic CD8 clonotypes in ibrutinib-treated CLL. Sequenced material: PBMCs, taken after 12 months of ibrutinib treatment. The TCR was taken from a human donor with chronic lymphocytic leukemia. This rearrangement joins TRBV6-6 to TRBJ2-7; TRBD2 matches 7 bases. The CDR3 spells CASSYTGGSYEQYF. In nucleotides, the CDR3 is TGTGCCAGCAGTTACACGGGAGGATCCTACGAGCAGTACTTC.